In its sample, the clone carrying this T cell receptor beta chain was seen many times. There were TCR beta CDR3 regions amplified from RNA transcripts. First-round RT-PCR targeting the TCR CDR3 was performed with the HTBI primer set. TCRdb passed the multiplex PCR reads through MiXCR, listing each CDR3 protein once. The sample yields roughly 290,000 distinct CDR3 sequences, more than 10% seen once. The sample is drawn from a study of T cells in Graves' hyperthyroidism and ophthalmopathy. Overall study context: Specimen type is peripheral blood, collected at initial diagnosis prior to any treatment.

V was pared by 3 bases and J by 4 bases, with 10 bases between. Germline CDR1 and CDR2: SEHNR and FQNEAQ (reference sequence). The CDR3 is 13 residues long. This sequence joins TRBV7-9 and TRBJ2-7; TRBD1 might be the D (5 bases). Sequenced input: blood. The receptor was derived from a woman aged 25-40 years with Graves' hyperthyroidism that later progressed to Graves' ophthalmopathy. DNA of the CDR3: TGTGCCAGCAGCTTGGACACCTCGTACGAGCAGTACTTC. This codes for CASSLDTSYEQYF.